The 18 T cell receptor beta chains presented below share a single source sample, sequenced in a study of OX40 agonist ivuxolimab in advanced cancers. Sequencing used immunoSEQ multiplex PCR; TCRdb keeps in-frame clones, though not all of them. The repertoire holds around 81,000 clones, roughly 88% seen once, with about 1% in the top ten. The sequenced sample was CD4+ or CD8+ T cells sorted from blood, obtained in a trial of the OX40 agonist ivuxolimab. The receptors were gathered from an adult with an advanced solid tumor such as melanoma, head and neck, liver or kidney cancer.

The chain carries TRBV9 and TRBJ2-7, with 13 bases matching TRBD2. J lost 8 bases, V lost 3 bases, and 5 bases had no gene match. Germline V CDR1 and CDR2: SGDLS, YYNGEE. The CDR3 spans 14 residues. The CDR3 bases are TGTGCCAGCAGCGCAGGACTAGCGGGAGTTCAGCAGTACTTC. Its translation is CASSAGLAGVQQYF.

The CDR3 spells CASSQETQVLGGYTF. The DNA for the CDR3 is TGTGCCAGCAGCCAAGAGACCCAAGTACTCGGTGGCTACACCTTC. V is TRBV14 and J is TRBJ1-2; D is uncertain. The CDR3 consists of 15 residues. From germline, CDR1 is SGHDN and CDR2 FVKESK. Trimming shortened V by 0 bases and J by 7 bases, and 15 bases separated the two germline ends.

This chain uses TRBV28 with TRBJ2-7; 7 nucleotides line up with TRBD2. CDR3 length: 14 amino acids. The germline V gene has CDR1 MDHEN and CDR2 SYDVKM. Losses at the gene ends were 8 bases for V and 3 bases for J; bases not matched to a gene: 10. As DNA, the CDR3 is TGTGCCAGCGGGGGAGGGGCGGGGTACTACGAGCAGTACTTC. It specifies CASGGGAGYYEQYF.

The count of this clone is one. The chain couples TRBV7-9 to TRBJ1-5, with TRBD1 identical over 11 bases. The CDR3 is made up of 15 amino acids. The V gene's germline CDR1 is SEHNR and CDR2 FQNEAQ (reference sequence). Trimming cost V 1 base and J 6 bases; bases outside gene matches: 2. In DNA, the CDR3 is TGTGCCAGCAGCTTAGAAGGACAGGGGGCTCAGCCCCAGCATTTT. The encoded protein is CASSLEGQGAQPQHF.

The gene calls are TRBV5-6 and TRBJ1-2; D not resolved. The V end lost 1 base, the J end lost 6 bases, and 10 bases lay between the germline ends. CDR1 is SGHDT and CDR2 is YYEEEE in the germline V gene. CDR3 length: 13 residues. The CDR3 sequence: CASSLLRGDGYTF. For the CDR3, the DNA is TGTGCCAGCAGCTTGCTAAGAGGAGATGGCTACACCTTC.

The chain links TRBV2 to TRBJ2-7; weak D call: TRBD1 (8 bases). The length of the CDR3 is 18 residues. Deletions cut 1 base from V and 12 bases from J, with 31 bases between. CDR1 and CDR2 (germline): SNHLY, FYNNEI. Here the CDR3 DNA reads TGTGCCAGCAGTGAAGGGGCCCAAGGGGGGGGCAGGGGGCGCAGGTTGTACTTC. This translates into CASSEGAQGGGRGRRLYF.

The chain has TRBV28 and TRBJ2-7; the D is unclear. This CDR3 comprises 10 residues. V lost 5 bases and J lost 3, with 2 bases in between. The germline V gene encodes CDR1 MDHEN and CDR2 SYDVKM. This CDR3 reads CASSDYEQYF. The CDR3 DNA reads TGTGCCAGCAGTGACTACGAGCAGTACTTC.

About this clone itself: The same CDR3 can be traced to other DNA sequences in this sample. The genes are TRBV7-3 and TRBJ2-1; TRBD1 matches at 7 bases. Germline assignment: CDR1 SGHTA and CDR2 FQGTGA. This CDR3 contains 13 residues. Losses at the gene ends were 0 bases for V and 12 bases for J; bases not matched to a gene: 5. The CDR3 protein is CASSLTLGTAQFF. In nucleotides, the CDR3 is TGTGCCAGCAGCTTAACGTTGGGGACAGCGCAGTTCTTC.

The chain links TRBV7-2 to TRBJ1-1; D is possibly TRBD1 (6 bases). The germline V and J ends were trimmed by 5 bases and 5 bases, with 18 bases remaining between them. This CDR3 has 15 amino acids. Germline V gene lookup returns CDR1 SGHTA and CDR2 FQGNSA. CDR3 amino acids: CASSPRAGVETEAFF. Here the CDR3 DNA reads TGTGCCAGCAGCCCAAGGGCAGGGGTTGAGACTGAAGCTTTCTTT. The variable domain in full, completed from reference TRBV7-2 and TRBJ1-1, reads GAGVSQSPSNKVTEKGKDVELRCDPISGHTALYWYRQSLGQGLEFLIYFQGNSAPDKSGLPSDRFSAERTGGSVSTLTIQRTQQEDSAVYLCASSPRAGVETEAFFGQGTRLTVV.

This rearrangement joins TRBV28 to TRBJ2-2; 13 nucleotides line up with TRBD2. Per germline, CDR1 MDHEN and CDR2 SYDVKM. V lost 11 bases to trimming and J lost 6 bases; unmatched junction nucleotides: 6. The CDR3 loop spans 14 amino acids. The CDR3 DNA follows: TGTGCCTTAAGGACTAGCGGGAGTTCCGGGGAGCTGTTTTTT. The encoded protein is CALRTSGSSGELFF.

This clone was seen just once. This chain joins TRBV28 and TRBJ2-5; no reliable D call. The J call may be incorrect, as the DNA end agrees better with TRBJ2-7. Germline CDR1 is MDHEN and CDR2 is SYDVKM. There are 14 residues in the CDR3. The CDR3 region has the DNA TGTGCCAGCAGTTCCACGGGCCGAGCCTACGAGCAGTACTTC. Translated, it gives CASSSTGRAYEQYF.

The chain recombines TRBV5-1 with TRBJ2-7; TRBD1 might be the D (5 bases). Trimming left V 0 bases short and J 5 bases short, with 12 bases between. The germline CDR1 and CDR2 sequences are SGHRS and YFSETQ. The CDR3 contains 14 residues. CDR3 DNA sequence: TGCGCCAGCAGCTTGGACAGGTTTCCCAACGAGCAGTACTTC. Translating it yields CASSLDRFPNEQYF.

The chain employs TRBV15 and TRBJ2-2, with D possibly TRBD2 on 6 matching bases. Germline V gene sequence: CDR1 LNHNV, CDR2 YYDKDF (reference sequence). V was shortened by 8 bases and J by 3 bases, with 13 bases between the two germline ends. The CDR3 loop spans 14 amino acids. DNA for the CDR3: TGTGCCACCGAGGAGGGTCCGGACACCGGGGAGCTGTTTTTT. It encodes CATEEGPDTGELFF.

The chain couples TRBV7-2 to TRBJ1-1; 7 nucleotides align to TRBD1. The trim removed 5 bases at V and 1 base at J, leaving 4 bases unmatched. This CDR3 has 14 residues. Germline V lookup: CDR1 SGHTA, CDR2 FQGNSA. DNA for the CDR3: TGTGCCAGCAGCGGCTGGACAGGGAACACTGAAGCTTTCTTT. Protein product: CASSGWTGNTEAFF.

This clone was seen only a few times. The rearrangement joins TRBV30 to TRBJ1-5; perhaps TRBD1 as D (6 bases). Looked up from germline, CDR1 is GTSNPN and CDR2 is SVGIG (reference sequence). The CDR3 extends over 15 amino acids. Trimming stripped 1 base from V and 0 bases from J, with 10 bases between. CDR3 coding DNA: TGTGCCTGGAGTGGGACAGTCTATAGCAATCAGCCCCAGCATTTT. It translates to CAWSGTVYSNQPQHF.

The chain is built from TRBV27 and TRBJ2-7; 7 nucleotides align to TRBD2. Germline V gene sequence: CDR1 MNHEY, CDR2 SMNVEV (reference sequence). The J segment lost 0 bases and the V segment lost 5 bases, leaving 10 bases of the junction unmatched. The CDR3 is 16 residues long. CDR3 sequence: CASSPLVLAASYEQYF. The CDR3 DNA is TGTGCCAGCAGTCCTCTCGTCCTAGCGGCCTCCTACGAGCAGTACTTC.

The chain links TRBV7-8 to TRBJ2-5; D uncertain. Germline CDR1 SGHVS, CDR2 FQNEAQ. V was trimmed by 7 bases and J by 3 bases, leaving 3 bases between them. The CDR3 has 10 residues. The CDR3 sequence is CASIEETQYF. The CDR3 nucleotides are TGTGCCAGCATCGAAGAGACCCAGTACTTC.

This clone has a single count. For the CDR3, the DNA is TGTGCCAGCAGTCCCGGGGGAGCGGGGCCCCTAATTCAGTACTTC. Translation: CASSPGGAGPLIQYF. The chain links TRBV28 to TRBJ2-7; TRBD2 matches at 7 bases. The CDR3 spans 15 residues. From germline, CDR1 is MDHEN and CDR2 SYDVKM. The V gene end was trimmed by 5 bases and the J gene end by 10 bases; junction bases not matched to a gene: 17.